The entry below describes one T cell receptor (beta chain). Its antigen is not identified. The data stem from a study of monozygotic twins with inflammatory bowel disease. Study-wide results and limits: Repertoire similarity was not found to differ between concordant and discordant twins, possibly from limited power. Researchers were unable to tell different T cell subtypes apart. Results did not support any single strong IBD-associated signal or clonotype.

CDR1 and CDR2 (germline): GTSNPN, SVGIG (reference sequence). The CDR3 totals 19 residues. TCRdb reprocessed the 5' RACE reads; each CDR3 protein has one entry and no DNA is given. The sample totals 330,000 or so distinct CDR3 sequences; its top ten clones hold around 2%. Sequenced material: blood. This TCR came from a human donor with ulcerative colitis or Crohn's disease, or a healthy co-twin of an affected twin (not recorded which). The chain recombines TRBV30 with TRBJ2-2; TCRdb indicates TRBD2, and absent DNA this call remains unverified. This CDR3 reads CAWSVFPPWRERNTGELFF.